This T cell receptor beta chain was identified during a study of OX40 agonist ivuxolimab in advanced cancers. Study background: Patients got intravenous ivuxolimab at 0.01 to 10 mg/kg every 2 weeks.

Notes on the study in general: The CD4+ and CD8+ T cells in the blood had expanded clonally by week 6 at 0.1 to 3.0 mg/kg. No antigen was identified for the clonally expanded peripheral T cells. Among the least clonally expanded were partial responders at 0.1-3.0 mg/kg.

Germline assignment: CDR1 MDHEN and CDR2 SYDVKM. Trimming removed 3 bases at V and 2 bases at J, with 10 bases between. The CDR3 contains 15 residues. TCRdb's table, derived via immunoSEQ multiplex PCR, lists solely in-frame clones and lacks some. The profile covers 65,000 to 100,000 clones, with approximately 94% appearing a single time and roughly 9.8% taken by the ten largest. Worth noting for this clone: Its antigen is unidentified.

This TCR came from an adult with an advanced solid tumor such as melanoma, head and neck, liver or kidney cancer. The rearrangement uses TRBV28 and TRBJ2-2, with D perhaps being TRBD1 or TRBD2 (6 bases each). The material was CD4+ or CD8+ T cells sorted from blood, obtained in a trial of the OX40 agonist ivuxolimab. CDR3 in DNA: TGTGCCAGCAGTTTTGGGGGGCCTAACACCGGGGAGCTGTTTTTT. Translated, it gives CASSFGGPNTGELFF.